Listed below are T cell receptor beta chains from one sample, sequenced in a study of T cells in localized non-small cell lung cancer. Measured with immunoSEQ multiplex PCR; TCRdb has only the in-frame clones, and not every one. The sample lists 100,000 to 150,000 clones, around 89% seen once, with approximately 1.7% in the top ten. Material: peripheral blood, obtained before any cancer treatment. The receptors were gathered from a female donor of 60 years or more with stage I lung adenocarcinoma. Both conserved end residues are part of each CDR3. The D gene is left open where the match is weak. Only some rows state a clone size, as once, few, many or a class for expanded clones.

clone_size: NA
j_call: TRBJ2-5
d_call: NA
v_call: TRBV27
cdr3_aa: CASSYRQLQWETQYF
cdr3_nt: TGTGCCAGCAGTTACCGACAGTTGCAATGGGAGACCCAGTACTTC

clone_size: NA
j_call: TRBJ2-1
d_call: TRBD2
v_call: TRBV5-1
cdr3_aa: CASSLFEREGSNEQFF
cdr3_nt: TGCGCCAGCAGCTTGTTTGAGCGGGAGGGTAGCAATGAGCAGTTCTTC

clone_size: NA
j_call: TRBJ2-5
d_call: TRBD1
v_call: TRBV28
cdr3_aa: CASSPTGGAETQYF
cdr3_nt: TGTGCCAGCAGTCCCACAGGGGGCGCGGAGACCCAGTACTTC

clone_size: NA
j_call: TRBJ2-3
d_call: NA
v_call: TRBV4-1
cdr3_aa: CASSQSDTQYF
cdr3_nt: TGCGCCAGCAGCCAATCGGATACGCAGTATTTT

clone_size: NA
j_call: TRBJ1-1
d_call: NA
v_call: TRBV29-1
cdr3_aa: CSVEDPIGKDTEAFF
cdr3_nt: TGCAGCGTTGAAGATCCGATAGGGAAGGACACTGAAGCTTTCTTT

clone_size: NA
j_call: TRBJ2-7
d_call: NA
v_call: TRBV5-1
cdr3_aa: CASSQGPGGEQYF
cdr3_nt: TGCGCCAGCAGCCAAGGGCCTGGGGGCGAGCAGTACTTC

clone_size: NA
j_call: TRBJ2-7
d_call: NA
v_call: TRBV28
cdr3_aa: CASSLLASREQYF
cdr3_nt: TGTGCCAGCAGTTTATTAGCTAGCCGCGAGCAGTACTTC

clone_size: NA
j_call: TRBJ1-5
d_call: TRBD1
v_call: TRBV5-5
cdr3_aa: CASSPGQHQPQHF
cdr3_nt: TGTGCCAGCAGCCCGGGACAGCATCAGCCCCAGCATTTT

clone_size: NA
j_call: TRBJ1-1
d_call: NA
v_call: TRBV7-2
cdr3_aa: CASSPSRGHTEAFF
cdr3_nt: TGTGCCAGCAGCCCCAGTCGAGGGCACACTGAAGCTTTCTTT

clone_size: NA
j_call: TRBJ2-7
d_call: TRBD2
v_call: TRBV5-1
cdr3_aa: CASSWGLTYGQYF
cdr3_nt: TGCGCCAGCAGCTGGGGACTAACCTACGGGCAGTACTTC

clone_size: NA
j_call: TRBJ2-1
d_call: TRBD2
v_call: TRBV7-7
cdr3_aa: CASSPGLAGGLQFF
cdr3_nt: TGTGCTAGCAGCCCGGGACTAGCGGGAGGGTTACAGTTCTTC

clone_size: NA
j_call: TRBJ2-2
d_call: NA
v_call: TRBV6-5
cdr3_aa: CASSYRLAGTGELFF
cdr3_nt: TGTGCCAGCAGTTATAGGCTAGCTGGCACCGGGGAGCTGTTTTTT

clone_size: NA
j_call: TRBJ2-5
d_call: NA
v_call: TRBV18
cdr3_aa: CASSPQHPQETQYF
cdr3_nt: TGTGCCAGCTCACCACAGCACCCTCAAGAGACCCAGTACTTC

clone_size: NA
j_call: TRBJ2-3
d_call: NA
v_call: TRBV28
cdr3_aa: CASSWGSDTQYF
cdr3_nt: TGTGCCAGCAGCTGGGGATCAGATACGCAGTATTTT

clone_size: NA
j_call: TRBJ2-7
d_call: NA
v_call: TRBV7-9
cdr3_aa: CASSLSASLLYEQYF
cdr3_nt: TGTGCCAGCAGCCTCTCCGCGTCGCTACTCTACGAGCAGTACTTC

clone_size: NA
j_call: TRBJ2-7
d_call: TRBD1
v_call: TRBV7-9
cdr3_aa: CASSLVTGVSEQYF
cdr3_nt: TGTGCCAGCAGCTTAGTAACAGGGGTCTCCGAGCAGTACTTC

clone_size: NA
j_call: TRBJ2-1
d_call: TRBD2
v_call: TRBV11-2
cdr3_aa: CASSLMRREGPNEQFF
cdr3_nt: TGTGCCAGCAGCCTTATGAGGCGGGAGGGCCCCAATGAGCAGTTCTTC

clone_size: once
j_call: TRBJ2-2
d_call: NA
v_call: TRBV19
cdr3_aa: CASSIFTGELFF
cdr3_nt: TGTGCCAGTAGTATATTCACCGGGGAGCTGTTTTTT

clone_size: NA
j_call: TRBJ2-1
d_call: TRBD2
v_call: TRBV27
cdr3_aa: CASSLYGTSGRSYNEQFF
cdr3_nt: TGTGCCAGCAGTTTATATGGGACTAGCGGGAGGAGTTACAATGAGCAGTTCTTC

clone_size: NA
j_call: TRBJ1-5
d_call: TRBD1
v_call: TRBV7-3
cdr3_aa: CASSLDRAQPQHF
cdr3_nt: TGTGCCAGCAGCTTAGACAGGGCCCAGCCCCAGCATTTT

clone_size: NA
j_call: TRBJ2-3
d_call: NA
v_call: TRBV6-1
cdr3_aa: CASSEGIRRNTDTQYF
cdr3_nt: TGTGCCAGCAGTGAAGGGATAAGAAGAAACACAGATACGCAGTATTTT

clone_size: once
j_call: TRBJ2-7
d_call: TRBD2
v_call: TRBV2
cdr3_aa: CASSLVAGGSSYEQYF
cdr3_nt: TGTGCCAGCAGCCTGGTAGCGGGAGGGAGCTCCTACGAGCAGTACTTC

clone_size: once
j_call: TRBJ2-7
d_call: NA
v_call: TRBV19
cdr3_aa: CASSPVYFSYEQYF
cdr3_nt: TGTGCCAGTAGCCCCGTTTATTTCTCCTACGAGCAGTACTTC

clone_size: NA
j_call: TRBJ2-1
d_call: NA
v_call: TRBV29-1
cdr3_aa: CSSQGPVLGNEQFF
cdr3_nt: TGCAGCTCTCAGGGGCCAGTCTTGGGGAATGAGCAGTTCTTC

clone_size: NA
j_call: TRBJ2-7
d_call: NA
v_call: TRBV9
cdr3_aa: CASSVRPGDGEQYF
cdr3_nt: TGTGCCAGCAGCGTACGTCCAGGGGATGGGGAGCAGTACTTC

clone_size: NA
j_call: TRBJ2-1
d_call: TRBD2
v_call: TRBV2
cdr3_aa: CASKTSGSYNEQFF
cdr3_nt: TGTGCCAGCAAAACTAGCGGGAGTTACAATGAGCAGTTCTTC

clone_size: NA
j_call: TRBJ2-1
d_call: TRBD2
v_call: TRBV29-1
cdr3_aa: CSGRLAGVYNEQFF
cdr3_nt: TGCAGCGGCCGACTAGCGGGAGTTTACAATGAGCAGTTCTTC

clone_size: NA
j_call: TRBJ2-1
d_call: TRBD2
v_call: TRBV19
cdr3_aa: CASSIGPAGGRTYNEQFF
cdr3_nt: TGTGCCAGTAGTATAGGGCCAGCGGGAGGGCGAACCTACAATGAGCAGTTCTTC

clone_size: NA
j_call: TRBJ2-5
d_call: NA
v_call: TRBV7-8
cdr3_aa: CASSLATRQETQYF
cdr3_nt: TGTGCCAGCAGCTTAGCTACAAGGCAAGAGACCCAGTACTTC

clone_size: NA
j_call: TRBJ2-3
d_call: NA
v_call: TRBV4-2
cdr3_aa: CASSQGDPPDTQYF
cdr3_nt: TGTGCCAGCAGCCAAGGGGACCCGCCAGATACGCAGTATTTT

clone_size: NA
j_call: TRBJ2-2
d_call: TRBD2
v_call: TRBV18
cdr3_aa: CASSPTPLAGGSGELFF
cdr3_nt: TGTGCCAGCTCACCAACTCCCCTAGCGGGAGGGTCCGGGGAGCTGTTTTTT